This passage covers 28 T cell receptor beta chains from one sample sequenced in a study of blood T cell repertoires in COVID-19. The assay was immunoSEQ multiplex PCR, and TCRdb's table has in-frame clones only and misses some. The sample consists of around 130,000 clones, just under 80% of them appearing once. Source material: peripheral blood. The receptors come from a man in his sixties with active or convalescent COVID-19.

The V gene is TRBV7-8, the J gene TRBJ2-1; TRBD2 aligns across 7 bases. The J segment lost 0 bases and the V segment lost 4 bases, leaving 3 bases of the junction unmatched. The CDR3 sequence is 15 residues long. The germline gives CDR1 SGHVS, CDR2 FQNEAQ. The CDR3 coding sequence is TGTGCCAGCAGCTCACTAGCGAACTCCTACAATGAGCAGTTCTTC. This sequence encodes CASSSLANSYNEQFF.

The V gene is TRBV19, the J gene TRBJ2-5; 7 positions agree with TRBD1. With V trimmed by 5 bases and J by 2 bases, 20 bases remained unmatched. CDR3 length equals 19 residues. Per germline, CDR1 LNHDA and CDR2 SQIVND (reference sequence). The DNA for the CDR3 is TGTGCCAGTAGTCCAGAAGGGGACAGAATGACTTGCTTACAAGAGACCCAGTACTTC. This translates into CASSPEGDRMTCLQETQYF.

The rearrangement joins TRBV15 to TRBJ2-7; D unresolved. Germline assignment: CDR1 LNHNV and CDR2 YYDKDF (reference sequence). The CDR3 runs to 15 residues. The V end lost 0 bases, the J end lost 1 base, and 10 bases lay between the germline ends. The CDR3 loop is CATSRDRLVSYEQYF. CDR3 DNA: TGTGCCACCAGCAGAGATAGGCTAGTTTCCTACGAGCAGTACTTC.

The CDR3 reads CASSPGRDTEAFF. In DNA form, the CDR3 reads TGTGCCAGCTCACCGGGTCGGGACACTGAAGCTTTCTTT. This chain links TRBV18 with TRBJ1-1; D unclear. The V gene's germline CDR1 is KGHSH and CDR2 LQKENI. This CDR3 has 13 residues. The V gene lost 3 bases and the J gene lost 3 bases, with 8 bases spanning the gap.

DNA for the CDR3: TGCGCCAGCAGCCAAGGGGGCATGTCAAGTTATGGCTACACCTTC. Protein product: CASSQGGMSSYGYTF. The chain recombines TRBV4-3 with TRBJ1-2, with D possibly TRBD1 on 5 matching bases. The CDR3 covers 15 residues. The ends were cut back, 1 base at V and 5 bases at J, with 14 bases in the middle. CDR1 is LGHNA, CDR2 YSLEER, per germline.

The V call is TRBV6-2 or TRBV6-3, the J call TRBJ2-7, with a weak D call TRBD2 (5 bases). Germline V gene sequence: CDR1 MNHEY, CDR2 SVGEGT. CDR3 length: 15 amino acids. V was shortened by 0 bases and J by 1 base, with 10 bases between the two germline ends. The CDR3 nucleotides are TGTGCCAGCAGTTACTCGGGAGTAATGTCCTACGAGCAGTACTTC. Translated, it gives CASSYSGVMSYEQYF.

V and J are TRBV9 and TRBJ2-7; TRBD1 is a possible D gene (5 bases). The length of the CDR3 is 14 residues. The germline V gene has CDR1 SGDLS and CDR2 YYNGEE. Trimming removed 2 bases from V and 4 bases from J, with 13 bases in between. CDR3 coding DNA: TGTGCCAGCAGCGTTTCCTTCTCAGGGTACGAGCAGTACTTC. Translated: CASSVSFSGYEQYF.

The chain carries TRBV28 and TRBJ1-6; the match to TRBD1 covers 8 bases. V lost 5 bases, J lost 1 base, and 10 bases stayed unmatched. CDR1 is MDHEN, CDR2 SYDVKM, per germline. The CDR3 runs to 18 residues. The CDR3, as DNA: TGTGCCAGCAGTGGGGACAGGCGTACCGGGTCCTATAATTCACCCCTCCACTTT. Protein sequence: CASSGDRRTGSYNSPLHF.

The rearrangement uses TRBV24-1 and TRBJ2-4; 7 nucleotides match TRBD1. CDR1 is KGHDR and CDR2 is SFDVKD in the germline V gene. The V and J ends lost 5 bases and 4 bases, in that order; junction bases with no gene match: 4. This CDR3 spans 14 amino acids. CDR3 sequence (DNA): TGTGCCACCAGTGGTACAGGGGCGAAAAACATTCAGTACTTC. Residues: CATSGTGAKNIQYF.

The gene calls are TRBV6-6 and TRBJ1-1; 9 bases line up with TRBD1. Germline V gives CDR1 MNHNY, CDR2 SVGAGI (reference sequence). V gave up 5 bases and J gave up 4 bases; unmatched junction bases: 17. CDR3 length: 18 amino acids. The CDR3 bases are TGTGCCAGCAGTCCTGCTATGCCCGGGACAGGGTTCGGCACTGAAGCTTTCTTT. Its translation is CASSPAMPGTGFGTEAFF.

Written as DNA, the CDR3 is TGTGCCAGCAAGTACGCGGTCCTTATGAACAATGAGCAGTTCTTC. Translation: CASKYAVLMNNEQFF. This rearrangement joins TRBV6-4 to TRBJ2-1, with no clear D. The CDR3 sequence is 15 residues long. Looked up from germline, CDR1 is MRHNA and CDR2 is SNTAGT. The V end lost 7 bases, the J end lost 5 bases, and 18 bases lay between the germline ends.

The CDR3 nucleotides are TGTGCCAGCAGCAGAGGGGGCGATGTCGGTGACTACACCTTC. Protein sequence: CASSRGGDVGDYTF. The chain has TRBV28 and TRBJ1-2; TRBD1 matches 7 bases. Germline assignment: CDR1 MDHEN and CDR2 SYDVKM. With V trimmed by 6 bases and J by 10 bases, 14 bases remained unmatched. This CDR3 is 14 amino acids long.

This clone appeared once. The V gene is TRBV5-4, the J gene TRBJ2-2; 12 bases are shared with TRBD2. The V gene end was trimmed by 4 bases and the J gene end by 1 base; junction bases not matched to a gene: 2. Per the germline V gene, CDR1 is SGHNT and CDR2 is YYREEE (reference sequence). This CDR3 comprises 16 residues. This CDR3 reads CASSRTSGKNTGELFF. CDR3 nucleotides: TGTGCCAGCAGCCGGACTAGCGGGAAGAACACCGGGGAGCTGTTTTTT.

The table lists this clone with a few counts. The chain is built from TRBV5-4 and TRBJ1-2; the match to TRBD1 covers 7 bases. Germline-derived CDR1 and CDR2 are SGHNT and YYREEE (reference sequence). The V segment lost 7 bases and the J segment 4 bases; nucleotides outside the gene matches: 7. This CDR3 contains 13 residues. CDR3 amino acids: CASPTGEAYGYTF. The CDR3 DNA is TGTGCCAGCCCCACAGGGGAGGCCTATGGCTACACCTTC.

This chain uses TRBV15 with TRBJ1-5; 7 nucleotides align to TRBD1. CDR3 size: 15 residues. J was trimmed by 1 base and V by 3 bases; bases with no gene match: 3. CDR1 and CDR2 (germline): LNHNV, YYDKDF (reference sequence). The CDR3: CATSREGASNQPQHF. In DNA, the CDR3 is TGTGCCACCAGCAGGGAGGGGGCGAGCAATCAGCCCCAGCATTTT.

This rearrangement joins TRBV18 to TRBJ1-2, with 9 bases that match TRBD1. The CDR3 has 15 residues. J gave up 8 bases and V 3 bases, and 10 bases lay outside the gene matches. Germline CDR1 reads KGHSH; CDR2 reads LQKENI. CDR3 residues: CASSPPAGTGLGYTF. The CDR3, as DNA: TGTGCCAGCTCACCTCCCGCCGGGACAGGGTTGGGCTACACCTTC.

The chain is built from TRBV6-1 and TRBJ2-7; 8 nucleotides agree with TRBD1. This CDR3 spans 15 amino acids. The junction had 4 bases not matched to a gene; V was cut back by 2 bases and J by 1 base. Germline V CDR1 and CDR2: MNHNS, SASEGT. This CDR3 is CASSESGTGSYEQYF. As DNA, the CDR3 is TGTGCCAGCAGTGAATCGGGGACAGGATCCTACGAGCAGTACTTC.

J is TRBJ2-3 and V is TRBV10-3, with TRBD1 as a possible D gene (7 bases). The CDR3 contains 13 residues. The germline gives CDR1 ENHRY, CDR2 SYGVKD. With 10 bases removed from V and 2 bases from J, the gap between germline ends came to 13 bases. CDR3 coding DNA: TGTGCCACGGGGGACAGCAACACAGATACGCAGTATTTT. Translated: CATGDSNTDTQYF.

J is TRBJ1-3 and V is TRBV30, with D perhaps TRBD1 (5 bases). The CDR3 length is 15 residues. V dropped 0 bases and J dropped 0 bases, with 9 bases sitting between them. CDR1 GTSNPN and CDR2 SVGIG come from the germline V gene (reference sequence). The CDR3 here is CAWSVRVSSGNTIYF. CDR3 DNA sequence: TGTGCCTGGAGTGTCAGGGTTTCCTCTGGAAACACCATATATTTT.

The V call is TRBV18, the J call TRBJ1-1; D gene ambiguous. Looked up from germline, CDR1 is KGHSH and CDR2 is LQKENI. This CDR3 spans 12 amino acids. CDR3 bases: TGTGCTACTACTAAAAACTCGGGTGAAGCTTTCTTT. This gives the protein CATTKNSGEAFF.

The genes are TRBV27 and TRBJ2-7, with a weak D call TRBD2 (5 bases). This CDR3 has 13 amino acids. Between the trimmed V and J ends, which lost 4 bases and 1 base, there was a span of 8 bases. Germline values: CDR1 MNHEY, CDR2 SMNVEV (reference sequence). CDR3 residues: CASSYRGSYEQYF. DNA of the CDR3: TGTGCCAGCAGTTACCGGGGATCCTACGAGCAGTACTTC.

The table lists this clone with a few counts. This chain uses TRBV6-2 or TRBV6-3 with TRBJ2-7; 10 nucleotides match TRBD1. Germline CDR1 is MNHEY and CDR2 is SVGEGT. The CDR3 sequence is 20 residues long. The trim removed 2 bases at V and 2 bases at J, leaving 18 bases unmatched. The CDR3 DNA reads TGTGCCAGCAGTTACCCGGACGGGACAGGGGACTATCGACCCCCCTACGAGCAGTACTTC. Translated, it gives CASSYPDGTGDYRPPYEQYF.

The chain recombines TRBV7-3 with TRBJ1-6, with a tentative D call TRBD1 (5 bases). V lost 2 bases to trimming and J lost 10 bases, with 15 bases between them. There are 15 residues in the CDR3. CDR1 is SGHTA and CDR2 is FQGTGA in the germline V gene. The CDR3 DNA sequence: TGTGCCAGCAGCTTATACGGCAGGGCCGGGTCACCCCTCCACTTT. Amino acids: CASSLYGRAGSPLHF.

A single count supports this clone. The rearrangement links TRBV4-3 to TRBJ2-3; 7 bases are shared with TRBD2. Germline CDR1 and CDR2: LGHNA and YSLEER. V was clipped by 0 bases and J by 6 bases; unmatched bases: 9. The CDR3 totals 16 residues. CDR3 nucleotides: TGCGCCAGCAGCCAAGATGGGGGGGGTCTTAGGGATACGCAGTATTTT. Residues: CASSQDGGGLRDTQYF.

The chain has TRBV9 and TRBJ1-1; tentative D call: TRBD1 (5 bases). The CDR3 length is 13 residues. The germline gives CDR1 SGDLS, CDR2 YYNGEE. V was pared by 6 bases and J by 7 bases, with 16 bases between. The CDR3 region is CASTPFWGREAFF. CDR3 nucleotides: TGTGCCAGCACCCCCTTCTGGGGCCGTGAAGCTTTCTTT.

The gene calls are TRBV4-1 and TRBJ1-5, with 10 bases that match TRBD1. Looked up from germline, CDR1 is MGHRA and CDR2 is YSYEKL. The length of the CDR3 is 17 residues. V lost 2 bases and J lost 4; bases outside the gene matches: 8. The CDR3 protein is CASSQRDRGRGNQPQHF. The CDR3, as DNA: TGCGCCAGCAGCCAAAGGGACAGGGGAAGGGGGAATCAGCCCCAGCATTTT.

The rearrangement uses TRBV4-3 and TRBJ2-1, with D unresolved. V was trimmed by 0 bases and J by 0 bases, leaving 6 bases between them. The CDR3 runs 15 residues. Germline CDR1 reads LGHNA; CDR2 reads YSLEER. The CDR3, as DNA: TGCGCCAGCAGCCAAGATGATAGCTCCTACAATGAGCAGTTCTTC. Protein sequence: CASSQDDSSYNEQFF.

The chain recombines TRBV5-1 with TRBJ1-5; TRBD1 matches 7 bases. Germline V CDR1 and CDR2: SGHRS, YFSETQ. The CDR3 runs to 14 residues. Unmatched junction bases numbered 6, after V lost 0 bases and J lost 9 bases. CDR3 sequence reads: CASSLDRQGGPQHF. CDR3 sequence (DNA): TGCGCCAGCAGCTTGGACAGGCAGGGGGGGCCCCAGCATTTT.